This T cell receptor beta chain was found in a study of glioma-infiltrating T cells after dendritic cell vaccination. Study context: Samples are from glioblastoma patients in Phase I and II dendritic cell vaccine trials.

Up to about 2 ug genomic DNA was used for TCRB CDR3 amplification. Amplification used 60 V beta primers and 13 J beta primers. Profiled with immunoSEQ multiplex PCR; TCRdb holds only in-frame clones, not every one. The sample lists 55,000 to 75,000 clones, approximately 81% seen once, with 7% to 9.5% in the top ten. Germline CDR1 reads MNHEY; CDR2 reads SMNVEV (reference sequence). The V gene lost 3 bases and the J gene lost 0 bases, with 11 bases spanning the gap. The CDR3 has 15 amino acids. Before vaccination, two weeks after the third vaccination, and at progression, PBMC were collected. This sample comprised blood, obtained before dendritic cell vaccination. The chain links TRBV27 to TRBJ1-1; a possible D gene is TRBD1 (5 bases). The receptor's source is a human donor with glioblastoma. The CDR3 DNA reads TGTGCCAGCAGTTTTGGGACGGGAGTGAACACTGAAGCTTTCTTT. This sequence encodes CASSFGTGVNTEAFF.